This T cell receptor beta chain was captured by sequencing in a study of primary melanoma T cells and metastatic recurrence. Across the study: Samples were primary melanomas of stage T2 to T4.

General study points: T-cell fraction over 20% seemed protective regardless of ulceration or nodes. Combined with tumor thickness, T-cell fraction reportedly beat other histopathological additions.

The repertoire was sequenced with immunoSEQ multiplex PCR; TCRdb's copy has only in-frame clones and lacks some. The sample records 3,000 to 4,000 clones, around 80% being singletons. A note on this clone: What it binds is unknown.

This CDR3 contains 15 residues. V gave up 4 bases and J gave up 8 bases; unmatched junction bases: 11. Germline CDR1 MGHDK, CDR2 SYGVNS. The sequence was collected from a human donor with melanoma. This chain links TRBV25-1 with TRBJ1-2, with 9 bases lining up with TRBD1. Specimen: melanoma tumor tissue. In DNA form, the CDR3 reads TGTGCCAGCAGTGCTCCGGGACAGGGATGGAGGGGCTACACCTTC. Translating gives CASSAPGQGWRGYTF.